Below, one T cell receptor beta chain is given with its context. Its cognate antigen is unknown. One junction end does not reproduce the germline sequence, and a read error may be involved. The CDR3 is made up of 15 amino acids. Germline V gene lookup returns CDR1 LGHNA and CDR2 YNFKEQ. Next came a second PCR, run for roughly 7 to 12 cycles, which used a sample-barcoded 5' primer along with a J-beta primer mix. No fewer than 2.5 million CDR3-containing paired-end reads came from each sample. From the 5' RACE reads, TCRdb called clonotypes with MiXCR, one entry per CDR3 protein. The sample consists of fewer than 1,000,000 distinct CDR3 sequences, roughly 46% of them appearing once. This sample is drawn from a study of blood T cells in healthy people across ages. Overall study results and limits: Long-lived donors carried more naive CD4+ cells and greater diversity than aged donors. Diversity of TCR beta correlated strongly with naive T cell percentage.

This clonotype originated in a man at least 80 years old in good health. The sample was blood. The chain employs TRBV4-2 and TRBJ2-7; possible D gene TRBD1, 5 bases. CDR3 DNA: TGTGCCAGCAGCCAAGATATTGGGGCGACCTACGAGCGGTACTTC. This codes for CASSQDIGATYERYF.